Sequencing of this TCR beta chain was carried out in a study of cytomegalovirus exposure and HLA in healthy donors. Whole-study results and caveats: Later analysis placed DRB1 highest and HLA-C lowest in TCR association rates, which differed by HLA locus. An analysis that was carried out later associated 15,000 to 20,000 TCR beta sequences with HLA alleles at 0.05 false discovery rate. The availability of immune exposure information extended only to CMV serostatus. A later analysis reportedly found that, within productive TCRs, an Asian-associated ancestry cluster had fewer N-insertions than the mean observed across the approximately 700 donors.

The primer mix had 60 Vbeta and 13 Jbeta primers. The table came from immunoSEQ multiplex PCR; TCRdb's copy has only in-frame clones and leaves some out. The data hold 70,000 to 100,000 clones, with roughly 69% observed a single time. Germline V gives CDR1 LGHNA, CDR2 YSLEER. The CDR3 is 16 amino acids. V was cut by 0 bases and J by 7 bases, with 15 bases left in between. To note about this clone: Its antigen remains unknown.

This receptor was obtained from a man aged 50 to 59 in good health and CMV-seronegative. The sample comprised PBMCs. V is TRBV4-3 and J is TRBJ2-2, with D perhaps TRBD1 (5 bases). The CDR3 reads CASSQDTRGYSGELFF. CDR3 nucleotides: TGCGCCAGCAGCCAAGATACAAGGGGCTACAGCGGGGAGCTGTTTTTT.